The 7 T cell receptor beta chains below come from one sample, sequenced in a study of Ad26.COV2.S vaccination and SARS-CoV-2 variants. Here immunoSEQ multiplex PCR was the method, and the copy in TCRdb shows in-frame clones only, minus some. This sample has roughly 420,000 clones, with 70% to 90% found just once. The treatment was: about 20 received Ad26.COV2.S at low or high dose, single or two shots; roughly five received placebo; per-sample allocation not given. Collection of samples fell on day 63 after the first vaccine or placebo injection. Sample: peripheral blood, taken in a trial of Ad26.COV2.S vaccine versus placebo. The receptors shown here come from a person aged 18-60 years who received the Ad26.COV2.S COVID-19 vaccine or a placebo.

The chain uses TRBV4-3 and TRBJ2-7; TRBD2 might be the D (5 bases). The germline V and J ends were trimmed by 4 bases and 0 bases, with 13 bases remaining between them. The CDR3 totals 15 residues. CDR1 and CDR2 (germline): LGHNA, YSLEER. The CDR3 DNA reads TGCGCCAGCAGCCGGACTTTATTTAGCTCCTACGAGCAGTACTTC. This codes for CASSRTLFSSYEQYF.

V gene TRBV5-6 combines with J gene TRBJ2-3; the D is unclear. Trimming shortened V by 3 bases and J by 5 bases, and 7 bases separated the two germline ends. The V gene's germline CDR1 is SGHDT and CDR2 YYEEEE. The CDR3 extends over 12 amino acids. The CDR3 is CASSYVQDTQYF. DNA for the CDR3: TGTGCCAGCAGCTATGTCCAAGATACGCAGTATTTT.

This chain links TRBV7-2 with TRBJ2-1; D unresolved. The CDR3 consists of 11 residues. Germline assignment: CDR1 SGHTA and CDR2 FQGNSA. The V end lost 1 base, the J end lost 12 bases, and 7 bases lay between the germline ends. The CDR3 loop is CASSLGQTQFF. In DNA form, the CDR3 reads TGTGCCAGCAGCTTAGGGCAGACGCAGTTCTTC.

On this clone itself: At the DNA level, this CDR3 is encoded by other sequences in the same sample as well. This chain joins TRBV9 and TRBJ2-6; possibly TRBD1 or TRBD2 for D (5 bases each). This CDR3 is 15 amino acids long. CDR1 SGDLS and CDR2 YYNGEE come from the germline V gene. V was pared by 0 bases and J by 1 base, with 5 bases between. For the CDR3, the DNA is TGTGCCAGCAGCGTAGGGGGGTCTGGGGCCAACGTCCTGACTTTC. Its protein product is CASSVGGSGANVLTF.

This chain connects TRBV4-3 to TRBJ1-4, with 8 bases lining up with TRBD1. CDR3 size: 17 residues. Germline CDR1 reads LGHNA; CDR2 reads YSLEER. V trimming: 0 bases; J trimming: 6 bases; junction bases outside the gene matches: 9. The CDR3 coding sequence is TGCGCCAGCAGCCAAGAGTTGGGTCGGACAGGGTATGAAAAACTGTTTTTT. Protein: CASSQELGRTGYEKLFF.

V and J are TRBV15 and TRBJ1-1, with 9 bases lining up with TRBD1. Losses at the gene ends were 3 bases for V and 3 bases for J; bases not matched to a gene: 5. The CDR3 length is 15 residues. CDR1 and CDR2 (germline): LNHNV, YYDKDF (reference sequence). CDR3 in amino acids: CATSRGQGMYTEAFF. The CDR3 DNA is TGTGCCACCAGCAGGGGACAGGGCATGTACACTGAAGCTTTCTTT. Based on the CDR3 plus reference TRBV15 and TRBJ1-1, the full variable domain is DAMVIQNPRYQVTQFGKPVTLSCSQTLNHNVMYWYQQKSSQAPKLLFHYYDKDFNNEADTPDNFQSRRPNTSFCFLDIRSPGLGDTAMYLCATSRGQGMYTEAFFGQGTRLTVV.

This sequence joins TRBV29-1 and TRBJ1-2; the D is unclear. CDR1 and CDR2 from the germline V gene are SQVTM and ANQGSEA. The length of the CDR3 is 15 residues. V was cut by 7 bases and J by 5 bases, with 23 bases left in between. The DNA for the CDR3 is TGCAGCGCAGGCACTCCAGGAAGGGATGCATATGGCTACACCTTC. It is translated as CSAGTPGRDAYGYTF.